The present T cell receptor (beta chain) was sequenced within a study of cytomegalovirus exposure and HLA in healthy donors. Findings of the study overall: Analyzed later, association rates of TCRs varied across HLA loci, with DRB1 most and HLA-C fewest. Follow-up analysis later connected one missense variant in DCLRE1C with trimming of TCR beta V- and J-genes. Later analysis suggested most CMV-associated TCR beta chains were HLA-restricted. Most sequenced TCRs were rare (though some public TCRs occurred in many donors).

PCR used 60 Vbeta primers and 13 Jbeta primers. The data were produced by immunoSEQ multiplex PCR, yet TCRdb's version contains in-frame clones alone and is incomplete. The sample holds some 130,000 clones, around 80% seen once. The ends were cut back, 0 bases at V and 4 bases at J, with 15 bases in the middle. The CDR3 runs to 16 residues. The germline CDR1 and CDR2 sequences are MGHRA and YSYEKL. In regard to this clone: Antigen: not known.

The sequencing sample was made of PBMCs. The sequence came from a man aged 40-49 years in good health and CMV-seropositive. The rearrangement joins TRBV4-1 to TRBJ2-5; the D gene is possibly TRBD2 (7 bases). For the CDR3, the DNA is TGCGCCAGCAGCCAAGAGCTAGGGGGGGCGGGAGAGACCCAGTACTTC. Translation: CASSQELGGAGETQYF.